The 6 T cell receptor beta chains given below trace back to one sample, sequenced in a study of shared clonotypes between healthy human individuals. Produced via immunoSEQ multiplex PCR; TCRdb's table is partial and in-frame only. In the table there are around 1.5 million clones, approximately 98% of which are singletons. The sample was naive CD4+ T cells sorted from blood. Noted subset: CD45RA+ positively selected. These receptors were taken from a man younger than 45 in good health.

V usage is TRBV7-2 and J usage is TRBJ1-1; 7 bases are a match to TRBD1. The CDR3 length is 18 residues. Germline trimming cut 5 bases from V and 1 base from J; bases unmatched to any gene: 16. From germline, CDR1 is SGHTA and CDR2 FQGNSA. The CDR3 is CASSRRDSQAWGNTEAFF. The CDR3 nucleotides read TGTGCCAGCAGCCGGCGGGACAGCCAAGCCTGGGGGAACACTGAAGCTTTCTTT.

The CDR3 sequence is CASRHAENTGELFF. Here the CDR3 DNA reads TGTGCCAGCAGACACGCAGAGAACACCGGGGAGCTGTTTTTT. This sequence joins TRBV6-4 and TRBJ2-2; D remains ambiguous. The CDR3 is 14 amino acids. The V end lost 6 bases, the J end lost 1 base, and 9 bases lay between the germline ends. The germline V gene has CDR1 MRHNA and CDR2 SNTAGT.

The chain has TRBV11-3 and TRBJ2-3; possible D gene TRBD2, 5 bases. The CDR3 contains 15 residues. CDR1 and CDR2 (germline): SGHNT, YENEEA. V dropped 5 bases and J dropped 0 bases, with 12 bases sitting between them. The CDR3 DNA reads TGTGCCAGCAGCCCCGGTAGCGCTAGCACAGATACGCAGTATTTT. Residues: CASSPGSASTDTQYF. Supplemented by reference TRBV11-3 and TRBJ2-3, the full variable domain reads EAGVVQSPRYKIIEKKQPVAFWCNPISGHNTLYWYLQNLGQGPELLIRYENEEAVDDSQLPKDRFSAERLKGVDSTLKIQPAELGDSAVYLCASSPGSASTDTQYFGPGTRLTVL.

The chain joins TRBV5-1 to TRBJ1-1; D unclear. CDR1 is SGHRS and CDR2 is YFSETQ in the germline V gene. V dropped 6 bases and J dropped 3 bases, with 15 bases sitting between them. The CDR3 contains 14 residues. CDR3 DNA sequence: TGCGCCAGCACCCCGGCGGGGTGGGACACTGAAGCTTTCTTT. Its protein is CASTPAGWDTEAFF.

Of note for this clone: Different DNA sequences within this sample yield the same CDR3. The genes are TRBV11-2 and TRBJ2-1; no definite D call. Germline V gene data show CDR1 as SGHAT and CDR2 as FQNNGV. Trimming pared 3 bases from V and 0 bases from J, leaving 6 bases between. The length of the CDR3 is 14 residues. CDR3 sequence: CASSFASSYNEQFF. The CDR3, as DNA: TGTGCCAGCAGCTTTGCAAGCTCCTACAATGAGCAGTTCTTC.

The V and J genes are TRBV4-3 and TRBJ2-2; possible D gene TRBD2, 6 bases. Germline CDR1 LGHNA, CDR2 YSLEER. V was pared by 1 base and J by 3 bases, with 15 bases between. The CDR3 is made up of 17 amino acids. The CDR3 loop reads CASSQGLRERDTGELFF. The CDR3 bases are TGCGCCAGCAGCCAAGGTTTGAGGGAGCGGGACACCGGGGAGCTGTTTTTT.